A single sample is the source of the 6 T cell receptor beta chains below, sequenced in a study of T cell repertoires in cytomegalovirus infection. TCRdb re-called the reads with MiXCR, one entry per CDR3 protein. Altogether 450,000 to 650,000 distinct CDR3 sequences are present, 40% being singletons, with the ten largest covering 40% to 60%. No antigen has been identified for these receptors. The material sequenced was cultured PBMCs, taken from culture after CMV antigen stimulation. All receptors come from a human donor in good health (CMV status not recorded). Some clones in this sample may be carry-over from other donors' samples.

The CDR3 DNA sequence: TGTGCCAGCAGCCCCTTGGACAGGGTCTTCGGTGGCTACACCTTC. It encodes CASSPLDRVFGGYTF. The chain couples TRBV5-6 to TRBJ1-2, with 8 positions matching TRBD1. There are 15 residues in the CDR3. Per the germline V gene, CDR1 is SGHDT and CDR2 is YYEEEE. V trimming: 4 bases; J trimming: 7 bases; junction bases outside the gene matches: 12.

The chain is built from TRBV5-1 and TRBJ1-5; 11 nucleotides line up with TRBD1. CDR1 is SGHRS, CDR2 YFSETQ, per germline. This CDR3 spans 15 amino acids. The junction had 9 bases not matched to a gene; V was cut back by 7 bases and J by 6 bases. Written as DNA, the CDR3 is TGCGCCAGCCGTCCGGGACAGGGGGTTTTTCAGCCCCAGCATTTT. Translated, it gives CASRPGQGVFQPQHF.

In its sample, this clonotype was seen many times. The gene calls are TRBV7-2 and TRBJ2-3, with TRBD2 matching over 7 bases. V trimming: 6 bases; J trimming: 1 base; junction bases outside the gene matches: 7. This CDR3 is built from 15 residues. Germline V CDR1 and CDR2: SGHTA, FQGNSA. The DNA for the CDR3 is TGTGCCAGCAGTACCTTGGCGGGGGGCACAGATACGCAGTATTTT. This sequence encodes CASSTLAGGTDTQYF.

The CDR3 DNA sequence: TGTGCCAGCACCCTGGGGACTAGCGGGGCCGGGGAGCTGTTTTTT. Translated: CASTLGTSGAGELFF. J is TRBJ2-2 and V is TRBV12-3 or TRBV12-4, with 13 bases fitting TRBD2. Trimming cost V 7 bases and J 6 bases; bases outside gene matches: 5. The CDR3 has 15 amino acids.

The chain couples TRBV7-8 to TRBJ1-6; no reliable D call. Trimming took off 1 base at V and 9 bases at J, with 4 bases between the two ends. This CDR3 contains 12 residues. The germline gives CDR1 SGHVS, CDR2 FQNEAQ. The CDR3 spells CASSLEPSPLHF. In nucleotides, the CDR3 is TGTGCCAGCAGCTTAGAACCTTCACCCCTCCACTTT.

This clonotype appeared a few times. V usage is TRBV12-3 or TRBV12-4 and J usage is TRBJ1-1, with TRBD1 matching 7 bases. CDR3 length: 16 amino acids. The V gene end was trimmed by 5 bases and the J gene end by 4 bases; junction bases not matched to a gene: 13. CDR3 sequence (DNA): TGTGCCAGCAGTATAGGGGCCAGCAGGGGGAGCACTGAAGCTTTCTTT. The encoded protein is CASSIGASRGSTEAFF.